The 18 T cell receptor beta chains listed next were all sequenced from one sample in a study of shared clonotypes between healthy human individuals. The method was immunoSEQ multiplex PCR; TCRdb's version includes in-frame clones alone and lacks a portion of them. The table has 2 million to 2.5 million clones, roughly 94% seen once; the top ten hold 0.13%. Sequencing input: naive CD4+ T cells sorted from blood. Regarding subset: CD45RA+ positively selected. The receptors shown here come from a young man in good health.

V gene TRBV5-6 combines with J gene TRBJ1-2, with D perhaps TRBD1 (5 bases). Germline CDR1 SGHDT, CDR2 YYEEEE. V lost 0 bases and J 7 bases, leaving 19 bases between the germline ends. The CDR3 runs to 16 residues. The CDR3 is CASSLGTGTVYSGYTF. CDR3 coding DNA: TGTGCCAGCAGCTTGGGTACGGGGACGGTCTATAGTGGCTACACCTTC.

The chain couples TRBV2 to TRBJ2-5; 8 nucleotides agree with TRBD1. Germline V gene sequence: CDR1 SNHLY, CDR2 FYNNEI. V lost 10 bases, J lost 4 bases, and 5 bases stayed unmatched. CDR3 size: 12 residues. The CDR3 spells CATRGRRETQYF. DNA of the CDR3: TGTGCCACCAGGGGGCGCAGAGAGACCCAGTACTTC. The complete variable domain, with remaining parts taken from reference TRBV2 and TRBJ2-5, reads EPEVTQTPSHQVTQMGQEVILRCVPISNHLYFYWYRQILGQKVEFLVSFYNNEISEKSEIFDDQFSVERPDGSNFTLKIRSTKLEDSAMYFCATRGRRETQYFGPGTRLLVL.

The rearrangement links TRBV6-6 to TRBJ2-7; no reliable D call. CDR1 is MNHNY and CDR2 is SVGAGI in the germline V gene (reference sequence). The CDR3 consists of 13 residues. V was shortened by 11 bases and J by 0 bases, with 14 bases between the two germline ends. The CDR3 DNA is TGTGCCTCTCGAGGCTACAGCTCCTACGAGCAGTACTTC. Its protein product is CASRGYSSYEQYF.

CDR3 sequence (DNA): TGTGCCAGCAGTCTGAAAGGGTGGAATTCACCCCTCCACTTT. As protein: CASSLKGWNSPLHF. The J gene is TRBJ1-6, the V gene TRBV2, with D unresolved. The CDR3 is made up of 14 amino acids. V dropped 5 bases and J dropped 7 bases, with 12 bases sitting between them. Germline CDR1 SNHLY, CDR2 FYNNEI.

This chain links TRBV5-1 with TRBJ2-2, with 8 bases that match TRBD1. The CDR3 consists of 15 residues. The V segment lost 4 bases and the J segment 6 bases; nucleotides outside the gene matches: 8. In germline, CDR1 is SGHRS, CDR2 YFSETQ. The CDR3 DNA reads as TGCGCCAGCAGCCGTCGACAGGGGCAGGCCGGGGAGCTGTTTTTT. It yields the protein CASSRRQGQAGELFF. The variable domain in full, completed from reference TRBV5-1 and TRBJ2-2, reads KAGVTQTPRYLIKTRGQQVTLSCSPISGHRSVSWYQQTPGQGLQFLFEYFSETQRNKGNFPGRFSGRQFSNSRSEMNVSTLELGDSALYLCASSRRQGQAGELFFGEGSRLTVL.

The CDR3 DNA reads TGTGCCAGCAGTGTCCTTATTGGAACAGGATCGGTCACTGAAGCTTTCTTT. Translated: CASSVLIGTGSVTEAFF. The rearrangement links TRBV6-1 to TRBJ1-1; D is perhaps TRBD1 (5 bases). The CDR3 is 17 residues long. Trimming removed 4 bases at V and 4 bases at J, with 22 bases between. CDR1 and CDR2 (germline): MNHNS, SASEGT.

This chain connects TRBV30 to TRBJ2-3, with D possibly called TRBD1 or TRBD2 (5 bases each). With 5 bases removed from V and 8 bases from J, the gap between germline ends came to 14 bases. The CDR3 is 12 residues long. Germline loops: CDR1 GTSNPN, CDR2 SVGIG (reference sequence). CDR3 loop: CAWGTQGGTQYF. CDR3 nucleotide sequence: TGTGCCTGGGGGACCCAGGGTGGTACGCAGTATTTT.

About this clone: This sample includes further DNA sequences coding for the same CDR3. V and J are TRBV5-4 and TRBJ1-3; D unresolved. CDR1 and CDR2 (germline): SGHNT, YYREEE (reference sequence). Trimming took 0 bases from V and 0 from J, leaving 7 bases between them. CDR3 length equals 15 residues. This chain's CDR3 is CASSLDTSSGNTIYF. The DNA for the CDR3 is TGTGCCAGCAGCTTGGACACAAGCTCTGGAAACACCATATATTTT.

To note about this clone: The junction and the germline gene differ at one end; a read error may be behind it. The chain recombines TRBV5-1 with TRBJ2-2; TRBD2 agrees at 10 bases. In germline, CDR1 is SGHRS, CDR2 YFSETQ. The CDR3 is 13 amino acids. DNA for the CDR3: TGCGCCAGCAGCAACCCTAGCGGGAGTGAAATTTCTTTT. Translation gives CASSNPSGSEISF.

The genes are TRBV6-5 and TRBJ2-7; 7 bases are a match to TRBD2. The CDR3 runs 14 residues. The germline V gene encodes CDR1 MNHEY and CDR2 SVGAGI. J gave up 5 bases and V 0 bases, and 4 bases lay outside the gene matches. The CDR3, as DNA: TGTGCCAGCAGTTACTCGCTCGGGGGGAACGAGCAGTACTTC. Residues: CASSYSLGGNEQYF.

The chain combines TRBV4-1 with TRBJ1-6; D is uncertain. Per germline, CDR1 MGHRA and CDR2 YSYEKL. CDR3 length: 17 residues. The germline V and J ends were trimmed by 0 bases and 0 bases, with 9 bases remaining between them. The CDR3 protein is CASSQEAASSYNSPLHF. In DNA, the CDR3 is TGCGCCAGCAGCCAAGAAGCGGCTAGCTCCTATAATTCACCCCTCCACTTT.

The chain links TRBV11-2 to TRBJ1-1, with a tentative D call TRBD1 (5 bases). Germline assignment: CDR1 SGHAT and CDR2 FQNNGV. The CDR3 loop spans 15 amino acids. Trimming removed 5 bases at V and 0 bases at J, with 13 bases between. CDR3 in DNA: TGTGCCAGCAGCCCAAGACAGTCTATGAACACTGAAGCTTTCTTT. Translating gives CASSPRQSMNTEAFF.

V gene TRBV7-9 combines with J gene TRBJ2-2; the D is unclear. The CDR3 covers 12 residues. CDR1 and CDR2 from the germline V gene are SEHNR and FQNEAQ (reference sequence). Trimming took off 5 bases at V and 6 bases at J, with 7 bases between the two ends. Here the CDR3 reads CASSLYPGELFF. CDR3 nucleotide sequence: TGTGCCAGCAGCCTATATCCCGGGGAGCTGTTTTTT.

The chain employs TRBV6-5 and TRBJ2-7, with D hard to call. The V end lost 7 bases, the J end lost 6 bases, and 22 bases lay between the germline ends. Germline-derived CDR1 and CDR2 are MNHEY and SVGAGI. The CDR3 sequence is 15 residues long. CDR3 residues: CASTPSDRRSGEQYF. CDR3 DNA: TGTGCCAGCACCCCCTCGGACCGTCGATCGGGCGAGCAGTACTTC.

This sequence joins TRBV4-1 and TRBJ2-1; TRBD1 might be the D (5 bases). The CDR3 is made up of 14 amino acids. The germline V gene has CDR1 MGHRA and CDR2 YSYEKL. V was pared by 4 bases and J by 9 bases, with 16 bases between. The CDR3 DNA follows: TGCGCCAGCAGCCTCCCAAGGGGCGATGGTGAGCAGTTCTTC. Translating gives CASSLPRGDGEQFF.

The chain has TRBV5-5 and TRBJ1-5; 9 bases map to TRBD1. Germline CDR1 is SGHKS and CDR2 is YYEKEE (reference sequence). This CDR3 spans 16 amino acids. With V trimmed by 4 bases and J by 7 bases, 12 bases remained unmatched. CDR3 loop: CASSPGGQGSGQPQHF. CDR3 bases: TGTGCCAGCAGCCCTGGGGGACAGGGAAGCGGGCAGCCCCAGCATTTT.

The chain couples TRBV6-6 to TRBJ2-7; D is unclear. Germline V gives CDR1 MNHNY, CDR2 SVGAGI (reference sequence). CDR3 length equals 12 residues. V was cut by 6 bases and J by 4 bases, with 10 bases left in between. The CDR3 reads CASSPPNYEQYF. CDR3 sequence (DNA): TGTGCCAGCAGCCCCCCAAATTACGAGCAGTACTTC.

Concerning this clone: Additional DNA sequences in this sample encode the identical CDR3. The rearrangement uses TRBV2 and TRBJ1-5; no clear D. Germline CDR1 is SNHLY and CDR2 is FYNNEI. The V gene lost 4 bases and the J gene lost 7 bases, with 5 bases spanning the gap. This CDR3 is 11 amino acids long. The CDR3 DNA follows: TGTGCCAGCAGTGTAGGGCAGCCCCAGCATTTT. Translating gives CASSVGQPQHF.